Presented here are 24 T cell receptor beta chains from one specimen sequenced in a study of CD8+ T cells in alopecia areata. RNA extraction was followed by reverse transcription into cDNA, which acted as the sequencing template. Libraries were prepared by immunoSEQ multiplex PCR; TCRdb keeps only in-frame clonotypes and omits some of them. The data hold under 150,000 clones, with approximately 60% observed a single time. What was sequenced was CD8+ T cells sorted from blood. The receptors here all came from a human donor in good health.

This clone has just a few counts. This sequence joins TRBV7-9 and TRBJ2-7; D unclear. CDR3 length: 13 residues. Trimming left V 2 bases short and J 3 bases short, with 8 bases between. In germline, CDR1 is SEHNR, CDR2 FQNEAQ (reference sequence). For the CDR3, the DNA is TGTGCCAGCAGCTTATTCCGGAACTACGAGCAGTACTTC. Protein sequence: CASSLFRNYEQYF.

The J gene is TRBJ2-1, the V gene TRBV29-1; 7 bases agree with TRBD1. The V gene's germline CDR1 is SQVTM and CDR2 ANQGSEA. CDR3 length: 13 amino acids. V lost 4 bases, J lost 5 bases, and 5 bases stayed unmatched. CDR3 protein: CSVGGGQNNEQFF. DNA for the CDR3: TGCAGCGTTGGAGGGGGACAGAACAATGAGCAGTTCTTC.

This clone was counted only a few times. The chain couples TRBV2 to TRBJ1-2; D call uncertain. In germline, CDR1 is SNHLY, CDR2 FYNNEI. CDR3 length: 14 amino acids. V was pared by 7 bases and J by 4 bases, with 16 bases between. DNA for the CDR3: TGTGCCAGCACCGCTGGACGGAAGATCTATGGCTACACCTTC. This translates into CASTAGRKIYGYTF.

The V gene is TRBV29-1, the J gene TRBJ2-4; unclear D gene. The CDR3 extends over 16 amino acids. Trimming left V 5 bases short and J 1 base short, with 18 bases between. Per germline, CDR1 SQVTM and CDR2 ANQGSEA. CDR3 loop: CSVSGGIGEAKNIQYF. For the CDR3, the DNA is TGCAGCGTTAGTGGTGGGATCGGTGAGGCCAAAAACATTCAGTACTTC.

CDR3 loop: CASSLEGGTNSYNEQFF. For the CDR3, the DNA is TGTGCCAGCAGCTTAGAAGGGGGTACCAACTCCTACAATGAGCAGTTCTTC. This sequence joins TRBV13 and TRBJ2-1; a weak D match, TRBD1 (6 bases). The CDR3 is made up of 17 amino acids. Germline lookup yields CDR1 PRHDT and CDR2 FYEKMQ (reference sequence). V was shortened by 1 base and J by 0 bases, with 13 bases between the two germline ends.

The rearrangement joins TRBV15 to TRBJ1-1, with D maybe TRBD1 (5 bases). The germline CDR1 and CDR2 sequences are LNHNV and YYDKDF (reference sequence). This CDR3 spans 15 amino acids. The V end was cut by 0 bases, the J end by 3 bases, with 11 bases between. The DNA for the CDR3 is TGTGCCACCAGCAGAGAGTTAGGGGTAGACACTGAAGCTTTCTTT. As protein: CATSRELGVDTEAFF.

V and J are TRBV11-2 and TRBJ2-7, with D tentatively TRBD1 (5 bases). Per germline, CDR1 SGHAT and CDR2 FQNNGV. V shed 5 bases and J shed 6 bases, with 11 bases lying between them. The CDR3 has 12 residues. The CDR3 here is CASSLGATEQYF. CDR3 DNA: TGTGCCAGCAGCCTAGGGGCGACCGAGCAGTACTTC.

The chain employs TRBV2 and TRBJ2-7, with D possibly matching TRBD2 (7 bases). V lost 8 bases to trimming and J lost 3 bases, with 17 bases between them. The CDR3 covers 14 residues. CDR1 is SNHLY and CDR2 is FYNNEI in the germline V gene. Here the CDR3 DNA reads TGTGCCAGCGCGGGGGCTAGCGGAAACTACGAGCAGTACTTC. Its protein product is CASAGASGNYEQYF.

V is TRBV30 and J is TRBJ2-7; tentative D call: TRBD2 (6 bases). The CDR3 is 13 amino acids. The germline gives CDR1 GTSNPN, CDR2 SVGIG (reference sequence). With 1 base removed from V and 3 bases from J, the gap between germline ends came to 10 bases. The CDR3 coding sequence is TGTGCCTGGAGTGGGGGACTCTACTACGAGCAGTACTTC. Translating it yields CAWSGGLYYEQYF.

As DNA, the CDR3 is TGTGCCAGCAGCGTAGATCTGCGCGGTCATAATGAGCAGTTCTTC. Translated, it gives CASSVDLRGHNEQFF. The chain joins TRBV9 to TRBJ2-1, with D hard to call. Trimming shortened V by 0 bases and J by 7 bases, and 14 bases separated the two germline ends. This CDR3 region has 15 residues. The germline V gene encodes CDR1 SGDLS and CDR2 YYNGEE.

This chain uses TRBV6-1 with TRBJ2-5; TRBD1 aligns across 9 bases. Trimming took 6 bases from V and 5 from J; bases not matched to a gene: 7. The V gene's germline CDR1 is MNHNS and CDR2 SASEGT. The CDR3 covers 14 residues. CDR3 nucleotides: TGTGCCAGCAGAAACAGGGGGCGCGGGGAGACCCAGTACTTC. Translated, it gives CASRNRGRGETQYF.

The rearrangement links TRBV7-8 to TRBJ2-1; 9 nucleotides align to TRBD2. The CDR3 length is 15 residues. V was clipped by 7 bases and J by 8 bases; unmatched bases: 12. In germline, CDR1 is SGHVS, CDR2 FQNEAQ. The CDR3 nucleotides read TGTGCCAGCACCTCTACGGCGGGAGGGCCCTATGAGCAGTTCTTC. Amino acids: CASTSTAGGPYEQFF.

The rearrangement links TRBV4-1 to TRBJ2-7; weak D call: TRBD2 (6 bases). Germline values: CDR1 MGHRA, CDR2 YSYEKL. The V end lost 1 base, the J end lost 2 bases, and 12 bases lay between the germline ends. There are 15 residues in the CDR3. The CDR3 sequence is CASSQVTGSPYEQYF. CDR3 DNA sequence: TGCGCCAGCAGCCAAGTGACCGGGAGCCCCTACGAGCAGTACTTC.

The V and J genes are TRBV15 and TRBJ1-2; D possibly corresponds to TRBD1 (5 bases). Germline-derived CDR1 and CDR2 are LNHNV and YYDKDF (reference sequence). The CDR3 is made up of 16 amino acids. V lost 4 bases and J 0 bases, leaving 15 bases between the germline ends. DNA for the CDR3: TGTGCCACCAGCAAGAGGACACAAGCAGCTAACTATGGCTACACCTTC. It specifies CATSKRTQAANYGYTF. Complete variable domain (other parts from reference TRBV15 and TRBJ1-2): DAMVIQNPRYQVTQFGKPVTLSCSQTLNHNVMYWYQQKSSQAPKLLFHYYDKDFNNEADTPDNFQSRRPNTSFCFLDIRSPGLGDTAMYLCATSKRTQAANYGYTFGSGTRLTVV.

This clone has a handful of counts. In DNA form, the CDR3 reads TGTGCCAGCAGTTTGAGCGATACGCAGTATTTT. Translation gives CASSLSDTQYF. This chain links TRBV11-2 with TRBJ2-3; D not resolved. Germline loops: CDR1 SGHAT, CDR2 FQNNGV. CDR3 length equals 11 residues. The V and J ends lost 6 bases and 6 bases respectively, with 7 bases between them.

V is TRBV7-9 and J is TRBJ1-1; TRBD1 is a possible D gene (5 bases). The CDR3 is 15 amino acids. Per the germline V gene, CDR1 is SEHNR and CDR2 is FQNEAQ (reference sequence). With 3 bases removed from V and 0 bases from J, the gap between germline ends came to 11 bases. The DNA for the CDR3 is TGTGCCAGCAGCTTCTCAGGGTATCTGAACACTGAAGCTTTCTTT. Translating it yields CASSFSGYLNTEAFF.

The CDR3 region is CASIWTGSMNTEAFF. DNA of the CDR3: TGTGCCAGCATTTGGACAGGGAGTATGAACACTGAAGCTTTCTTT. V is TRBV2 and J is TRBJ1-1; TRBD1 matches at 8 bases. The CDR3 is 15 residues long. Germline CDR1 is SNHLY and CDR2 is FYNNEI. J lost 0 bases, V lost 7 bases, and 7 bases had no gene match.

The V call is TRBV7-9, the J call TRBJ2-1, with 11 bases identical to TRBD2. The junction had 2 bases not matched to a gene; V was cut back by 7 bases and J by 0 bases. The CDR3 is 15 amino acids. Germline CDR1 reads SEHNR; CDR2 reads FQNEAQ (reference sequence). In DNA, the CDR3 is TGTGCCAGCACCACTAGCGGGAGCTCCTACAATGAGCAGTTCTTC. This codes for CASTTSGSSYNEQFF. The entire variable domain, with the rest obtained from reference TRBV7-9 and TRBJ2-1, is as follows: DTGVSQNPRHKITKRGQNVTFRCDPISEHNRLYWYRQTLGQGPEFLTYFQNEAQLEKSRLLSDRFSAERPKGSFSTLEIQRTEQGDSAMYLCASTTSGSSYNEQFFGPGTRLTVL.

The V call is TRBV29-1, the J call TRBJ2-1; no definite D call. Germline CDR1 reads SQVTM; CDR2 reads ANQGSEA. The CDR3 length is 12 residues. Deletions cut 0 bases from V and 7 bases from J, with 7 bases between. CDR3 in amino acids: CSVEDLTNEQFF. CDR3 nucleotides: TGCAGCGTTGAAGATCTTACAAATGAGCAGTTCTTC.

In its sample, this clone was seen a few times. The chain combines TRBV28 with TRBJ1-4, with D uncertain. Germline loops: CDR1 MDHEN, CDR2 SYDVKM. This CDR3 contains 13 residues. Trimming left V 6 bases short and J 7 bases short, with 12 bases between. In DNA, the CDR3 is TGTGCCAGCAGCCACTGGGAGAGTGAAAAACTGTTTTTT. Protein product: CASSHWESEKLFF.

This chain joins TRBV29-1 and TRBJ1-2; TRBD1 might be the D (6 bases). Germline values: CDR1 SQVTM, CDR2 ANQGSEA. CDR3 length: 11 residues. V was pared by 6 bases and J by 8 bases, with 13 bases between. The DNA of the CDR3 is TGCAGCGTGGGGGCAGGGTGGGGCTACACCTTC. Encoded protein: CSVGAGWGYTF.

V is TRBV30 and J is TRBJ1-1, with D hard to call. The CDR3 is made up of 14 amino acids. Deletions cut 1 base from V and 2 bases from J, with 11 bases between. Germline V gene data show CDR1 as GTSNPN and CDR2 as SVGIG (reference sequence). DNA of the CDR3: TGTGCCTGGAGTGGGTCTCTAGTAAACACTGAAGCTTTCTTT. Protein product: CAWSGSLVNTEAFF.

The chain is built from TRBV27 and TRBJ2-3; D ambiguous. Germline CDR1 and CDR2: MNHEY and SMNVEV (reference sequence). The CDR3 consists of 12 residues. V was trimmed by 6 bases and J by 6 bases, leaving 10 bases between them. The CDR3 reads CASRNSGDTQYF. The CDR3, as DNA: TGTGCCAGCAGGAATAGTGGGGATACGCAGTATTTT.

The chain combines TRBV7-9 with TRBJ1-1, with D hard to call. With 2 bases removed from V and 2 bases from J, the gap between germline ends came to 6 bases. From germline, CDR1 is SEHNR and CDR2 FQNEAQ (reference sequence). CDR3 length: 13 amino acids. In nucleotides, the CDR3 is TGTGCCAGCAGCTTATACGAAAACACTGAAGCTTTCTTT. Protein: CASSLYENTEAFF.